One sample yielded the 19 T cell receptor beta chains listed below, sequenced in a study of beta chain features in type 1 diabetes. The study reverse transcribed the entire isolated RNA, so it sequenced expressed TCRB transcripts. Repertoires were generated with immunoSEQ multiplex PCR, while TCRdb's copy carries only in-frame clones and drops some. Of about 140,000 clones listed, over 8% are singletons. Input material: central memory CD4+ T cells from blood. The receptors were sampled from a woman aged 40 to 50 in good health.

The chain combines TRBV6-5 with TRBJ2-3, with TRBD2 matching over 7 bases. The CDR3 runs 15 residues. V dropped 4 bases and J dropped 2; count of bases not matched to a gene: 6. Germline CDR1 MNHEY, CDR2 SVGAGI. CDR3 nucleotide sequence: TGTGCCAGCAGTTGGGGCGGGGGTAACACAGATACGCAGTATTTT. Its translation is CASSWGGGNTDTQYF.

Only a few counts were recorded for this clone. The chain recombines TRBV7-2 with TRBJ2-7; TRBD1 agrees at 9 bases. The CDR3 sequence is 15 residues long. The ends lost 4 bases at V and 2 bases at J; junction bases unmatched: 6. The V gene's germline CDR1 is SGHTA and CDR2 FQGNSA. CDR3 sequence reads: CASSSYRGQAYEQYF. Here the CDR3 DNA reads TGTGCCAGCAGCTCCTACAGGGGGCAAGCCTACGAGCAGTACTTC.

The chain is built from TRBV2 and TRBJ1-4; D is perhaps TRBD1 (6 bases). Germline-derived CDR1 and CDR2 are SNHLY and FYNNEI. The CDR3 sequence is 13 residues long. Trimming removed 8 bases at V and 7 bases at J, with 14 bases between. CDR3 in amino acids: CASGRTAGEKLFF. Written as DNA, the CDR3 is TGTGCCAGCGGACGGACAGCTGGTGAAAAACTGTTTTTT.

There are a few counts of this clone. At one end, the junction sequence differs from germline, possibly due to a read error. The genes are TRBV15 and TRBJ2-1; weak D call: TRBD1 (6 bases). Germline values: CDR1 LNHNV, CDR2 YYDKDF (reference sequence). The CDR3 length is 15 residues. The CDR3 is CATRRGRGRYNEQFF. In DNA, the CDR3 is TGTGCCACCAGAAGAGGCAGGGGCCGATACAATGAGCAGTTCTTC.

The chain has TRBV2 and TRBJ2-7; no reliable D call. With 6 bases removed from V and 3 bases from J, the gap between germline ends came to 9 bases. The CDR3 runs 12 residues. Germline CDR1 and CDR2: SNHLY and FYNNEI. The CDR3, as DNA: TGTGCCAGCAGGGTAGCTAACTACGAGCAGTACTTC. Translation: CASRVANYEQYF.

This clone was counted only a few times. The chain has TRBV7-9 and TRBJ1-2, with a tentative D call TRBD1 (6 bases). V was cut by 4 bases and J by 2 bases, with 11 bases left in between. CDR3 length: 14 residues. Per germline, CDR1 SEHNR and CDR2 FQNEAQ (reference sequence). The CDR3 here is CASSSSDRNYGYTF. In nucleotides, the CDR3 is TGTGCCAGCAGCTCCTCCGACAGGAACTATGGCTACACCTTC.

The chain joins TRBV5-1 to TRBJ1-4; 8 bases fit TRBD1. V shed 5 bases, J shed 7 bases, and the junction held 4 bases outside the gene matches. The germline CDR1 and CDR2 sequences are SGHRS and YFSETQ. The CDR3 covers 13 residues. In DNA, the CDR3 is TGCGCCAGCAGTCCAGGGGGCGGTGAAAAACTGTTTTTT. Its translation: CASSPGGGEKLFF.

This clone was seen only a few times. Other DNA sequences of this sample code for an identical CDR3. The chain carries TRBV19 and TRBJ1-5; D is unresolved. This CDR3 is built from 12 residues. V was clipped by 7 bases and J by 2 bases, with 6 bases between them. Germline V CDR1 and CDR2: LNHDA, SQIVND (reference sequence). CDR3 sequence (DNA): TGTGCCAGTACCCGGGGCAATCAGCCCCAGCATTTT. Translation gives CASTRGNQPQHF.

This clone occurred a few times. The chain couples TRBV29-1 to TRBJ2-3; the match to TRBD1 covers 9 bases. V lost 4 bases to trimming and J lost 3 bases; unmatched junction nucleotides: 2. The CDR3 has 13 amino acids. Germline-derived CDR1 and CDR2 are SQVTM and ANQGSEA. CDR3 nucleotide sequence: TGCAGCGTTGCGACAGGGGGGACAGATACGCAGTATTTT. This sequence encodes CSVATGGTDTQYF.

This clone was counted a few times. The chain joins TRBV6-6 to TRBJ2-7, with D uncertain. The V end was cut by 4 bases, the J end by 6 bases, with 7 bases between. The CDR3 sequence is 11 residues long. CDR1 MNHNY and CDR2 SVGAGI come from the germline V gene (reference sequence). This CDR3 is CASSSPREQYF. Written as DNA, the CDR3 is TGTGCCAGCAGTTCTCCTCGCGAGCAGTACTTC.

In its sample, this clone was seen many times. V gene TRBV7-9 combines with J gene TRBJ2-6; 7 bases match TRBD1. V gave up 4 bases and J gave up 2 bases; unmatched junction bases: 2. CDR1 and CDR2 from the germline V gene are SEHNR and FQNEAQ (reference sequence). The CDR3 is made up of 15 amino acids. The chain's CDR3 is CASSSTGAGANVLTF. The CDR3 DNA reads as TGTGCCAGCAGCTCTACAGGGGCTGGGGCCAACGTCCTGACTTTC.

The table lists this clone with many counts. The rearrangement joins TRBV7-6 to TRBJ2-7, with TRBD1 identical over 8 bases. CDR3 length: 15 amino acids. Germline V gene lookup returns CDR1 SGHVS and CDR2 FNYEAQ. J lost 1 base, V lost 1 base, and 3 bases had no gene match. DNA of the CDR3: TGTGCCAGCAGCTTAGGGACAGGGAATTCCTACGAGCAGTACTTC. This sequence encodes CASSLGTGNSYEQYF.

The V and J genes are TRBV7-2 and TRBJ2-5; 10 nucleotides agree with TRBD2. CDR3 length equals 16 residues. Germline V gives CDR1 SGHTA, CDR2 FQGNSA. The V gene end was trimmed by 5 bases and the J gene end by 1 base; junction bases not matched to a gene: 7. CDR3: CASSRTSGVSQETQYF. The CDR3 DNA follows: TGTGCCAGCAGCCGTACTAGCGGGGTGTCCCAAGAGACCCAGTACTTC.

This clone was detected only a few times. The chain joins TRBV7-9 to TRBJ1-4; weak D call: TRBD1 (5 bases). The V gene lost 3 bases and the J gene lost 6 bases, with 20 bases spanning the gap. This CDR3 spans 17 amino acids. The germline CDR1 and CDR2 sequences are SEHNR and FQNEAQ (reference sequence). The CDR3 spells CASSFNAPRPGDEKLFF. CDR3 in DNA: TGTGCCAGCAGCTTCAACGCCCCTCGGCCGGGGGATGAAAAACTGTTTTTT.

The rearrangement joins TRBV2 to TRBJ1-2; unclear D gene. Trimming took off 6 bases at V and 3 bases at J, with 5 bases between the two ends. Per germline, CDR1 SNHLY and CDR2 FYNNEI. The CDR3 is 11 amino acids. The CDR3 sequence: CASREDYGYTF. As DNA, the CDR3 is TGTGCCAGCAGGGAGGACTATGGCTACACCTTC.

The gene calls are TRBV21-1 and TRBJ2-3; TRBD1 is the table's D call, not checked against the DNA. TRBV21-1 is assigned pseudogene status. This CDR3 contains 15 residues. CDR3: CASSNRDRVMDTQYF. The CDR3 bases are TGTGCCAGCAGCAACCGGGACAGGGTTATGGATACGCAGTATTTT.

This clone was found a few times. This chain uses TRBV10-1 with TRBJ2-2; D might be TRBD1 (6 bases). Germline V CDR1 and CDR2: WNHNN, SYGVQD (reference sequence). Between the trimmed V and J ends, which lost 0 bases and 4 bases, there was a span of 21 bases. This CDR3 has 19 amino acids. The chain's CDR3 is CASSESTGFAGAGTGELFF. The CDR3 DNA reads as TGCGCCAGCAGTGAGTCGACGGGTTTTGCAGGGGCTGGCACCGGGGAGCTGTTTTTT.

DNA of the CDR3: TGCGCCAGCCCCGTAAACCCCGACAGTCAACTATCAAGGGGGTGTAGCAATCAGCCCCAGCATTTT. Translation gives CASPVNPDSQLSRGCSNQPQHF. The chain is built from TRBV23-1 and TRBJ1-5; a weak D match, TRBD1 (6 bases). TRBV23-1 is designated an ORF whose function remains uncertain. The CDR3 runs 22 residues. Trimming shortened V by 8 bases and J by 0 bases, and 35 bases separated the two germline ends.

The V and J genes are TRBV7-2 and TRBJ1-5; 9 positions agree with TRBD1. This CDR3 contains 15 residues. V shed 5 bases, J shed 2 bases, and the junction held 4 bases outside the gene matches. Germline V lookup: CDR1 SGHTA, CDR2 FQGNSA. The CDR3: CASSPRTGGNQPQHF. The CDR3 DNA follows: TGTGCCAGCAGCCCAAGGACAGGGGGCAATCAGCCCCAGCATTTT.